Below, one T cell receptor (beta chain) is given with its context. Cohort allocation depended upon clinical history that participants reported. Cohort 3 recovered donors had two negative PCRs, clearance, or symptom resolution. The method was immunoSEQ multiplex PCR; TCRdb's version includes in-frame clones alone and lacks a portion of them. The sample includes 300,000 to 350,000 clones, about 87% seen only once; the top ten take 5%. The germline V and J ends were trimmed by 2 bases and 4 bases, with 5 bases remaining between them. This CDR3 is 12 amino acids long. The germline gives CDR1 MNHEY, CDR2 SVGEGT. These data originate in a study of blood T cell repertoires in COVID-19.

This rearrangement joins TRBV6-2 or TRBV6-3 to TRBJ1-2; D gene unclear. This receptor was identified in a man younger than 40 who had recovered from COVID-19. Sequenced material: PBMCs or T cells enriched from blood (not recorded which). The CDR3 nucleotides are TGTGCCAGCAGTTACAGTAGCTATGGCTACACCTTC. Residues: CASSYSSYGYTF.